This T cell receptor (beta chain) was captured in a study of T cell repertoires in cytomegalovirus infection. Study overall: Public TCR beta signature analysis indicated the presence of both CMV infection and matching HLA type.

The trim removed 4 bases at V and 8 bases at J, leaving 10 bases unmatched. Germline CDR1 and CDR2: SGHRS and YFSETQ. The CDR3 sequence is 15 residues long. TCRdb independently ran MiXCR on the reads; one entry per CDR3 protein. The sample includes around 350,000 distinct CDR3 sequences, 15% to 20% of them seen just once. Sequenced input: PBMCs. The V gene is TRBV5-1, the J gene TRBJ2-1; 9 bases are shared with TRBD2. This receptor was obtained from a human donor in good health (CMV status not recorded). Some clones in this sample may be carry-over from other donors' samples. This chain's CDR3 is CASSNPLAGIDEQFF. CDR3 sequence (DNA): TGCGCCAGCAGCAACCCACTAGCGGGTATCGATGAGCAGTTCTTC. The full variable domain, with the rest looked up from reference TRBV5-1 and TRBJ2-1, is KAGVTQTPRYLIKTRGQQVTLSCSPISGHRSVSWYQQTPGQGLQFLFEYFSETQRNKGNFPGRFSGRQFSNSRSEMNVSTLELGDSALYLCASSNPLAGIDEQFFGPGTRLTVL.